This T cell receptor (beta chain) emerged from a study of T-cell reconstitution after alpha-beta-depleted transplantation in children (dated by TCRdb to 2016 to 2018). Background for the entire study: T-cell immune reconstitution after TCRalphabeta/CD19-depleted allogeneic hematopoietic cell transplantation in children was quantitatively tracked in the study by means of TCR repertoire profiling.

There are 17 amino acids in the CDR3, from cysteine to phenylalanine inclusive. The entry retains the CDR3 DNA only, 51 bases that are in frame from base 1. The junction carries 20 bases between V and J, which are trimmed by 2 bases and 5 bases respectively. Details on this clonotype: It lacks a known antigen. One base away there is no much larger clone; base qualities are not given.

Library creation used PCR. The data were produced on an Illumina HiSeq 2500. TCR libraries were prepared with molecular barcoding, using unique molecular identifiers to normalize TCRbeta repertoire quantification. The raw public data were reprocessed by TCRdb itself: fastp quality trimming at Q25, MiXCR clonotype calling, in-frame beta chains only. Rows are unified per CDR3 protein, each entry keeping the most common DNA and genes. Here the sample has 500,000 to 600,000 distinct CDR3 sequences; over 25% occur a single time. The top ten constitute around 2.4% of the sample. Sequences were derived from PBMCs from the stem cell graft donor, sampled from the stem cell graft. The receptor's source is a human donor who donated a stem cell graft to a child with aplastic anemia. The sequence joins TRBV12-3 or TRBV12-4 to TRBJ2-3; D gene: possibly TRBD1, on 5 matching bases. The CDR3 corresponds to CASSLSWGRVRGDTQYF. The nucleotide sequence is TGTGCCAGCAGTTTAAGTTGGGGCCGAGTACGCGGAGATACGCAGTATTTT.